This T cell receptor beta chain was recorded in a study of identical twins (dated by TCRdb to about 2016). Concerning the study at large: To test whether fetal clonotypes persist, the study used deep sequencing on TCR alpha and beta repertoires from monozygotic twins, unrelated adults of various ages, and cord blood. Replicate twin experiments were performed at different times using different library preparation protocols to rule out contamination.

The V end loses 6 bases and the J end loses 6 bases, and a stretch of 12 bases separates them. The CDR3 has 13 amino acids, counting the end cysteine and phenylalanine. Of the read, only the CDR3 DNA is kept; its 39 bases are in frame from base 1. According to the germline V gene, CDR1 reads SNHLY and CDR2 reads FYNNEI. The paper as a whole reports these results and caveats: Invariant T cells such as MAIT and iNKT could partly confound zero-insertion analyses, although diverse VJ usage argued against such confounding for most clonotypes. Because the same donors could not be followed over many years, the conclusions relied on cross-sectional statistical analysis. Fewer insertions were carried by abundant cord blood beta clonotypes, a similar but weaker trend appeared in young adult naive repertoires, and no such trend appeared in memory repertoires. Out-of-frame TCR alpha sequences shared between twins showed an excess of low generation-probability sequences compared with coincidental sharing between unrelated individuals. In monozygotic twins, recombination models systematically underestimated out-of-frame TCR alpha sharing, but the models matched the sharing seen between unrelated individuals. In beta out-of-frame sequences, excess twin sharing was weaker, because having fewer shared sequences lowered the signal-to-noise ratio.

Details on this clonotype: The specificity of this receptor is unknown. No base-level quality is on record; no much larger clone is a single base apart.

Library generation was performed with 5' RACE. The data were produced on an Illumina HiSeq 2000. Template switching introduced a universal primer binding site; the final cDNA contained a unique molecular identifier, enabling accurate counting of TCR cDNA molecules. First-strand cDNA for TCR alpha and beta chains was synthesized from specific primers in the conserved constant-segment region. Each cDNA library was double barcoded, with a SMART-Mk sample barcode plus Illumina barcodes, to control for contamination. TruSeq adapter sequences along with Illumina sample barcodes were introduced in two successive PCR steps. TCR alpha and beta cDNA libraries were sequenced on the Illumina HiSeq platform with custom primers. In the source study's methods: MiGEC processed the raw reads to extract unique molecular identifiers, while MiXCR was used to determine the CDR3 positions. Recombination models were inferred per individual with the repgenHMM and IGoR tools using an EM algorithm. Shared clonotype analysis was performed with the tcR package in R, normalizing sharing by the product of cloneset sizes. Out-of-frame nonproductive sequences were analyzed to study raw recombination free of thymic and clonal selection effects. TCRdb took the public reads, trimmed them with fastp at Q25, ran MiXCR for clone calling and kept in-frame beta chains. Rows with one shared CDR3 protein collapse into an entry with the most common genes and DNA. TCRdb, rather than the study authors, made the V and J calls. For this sample the table gives hundreds of thousands of distinct CDR3 sequences, of which roughly 7% were detected only once. Of the sample, 3% to 4.5% is held by the ten largest clones.

All donors were healthy Caucasians. The twin cohort consisted of three pairs of female monozygotic twins, all aged 18 to 29 years. Using Miltenyi CD45RO+ enrichment and human naive T-cell isolation kits, memory (CD45RO+) and naive T cells were isolated from PBMC. This same sample was also part of a study on yellow fever vaccine responses in identical twins. The second study, in turn, reports: The T cell response to vaccination in identical twins was reported by the authors to appear partly convergent and partly personalized. In identical twins, the study followed T cell clones that responded to the vaccine with precision.

This TCR came from a woman aged 18-29 years in good health. The sequence links TRBV2 to TRBJ2-1; D gene: possibly TRBD1, on 6 matching bases. Sequencing input: memory (CD45RO+) T cells sorted from blood. The sample's cell subset or site label, decoded: CD45RO+ enriched T cells. CDR3 region: CASRNPGANEQFF. The DNA is as follows: TGTGCCAGCAGAAATCCAGGGGCCAATGAGCAGTTCTTC.